Below are 24 T cell receptor beta chains sequenced from a single sample in a study of cytomegalovirus exposure and HLA in healthy donors. PCR was performed using 60 Vbeta and 13 Jbeta primers. TCRdb's copy holds only in-frame clones and misses some; the assay was immunoSEQ multiplex PCR. The sample lists 180,000 or so clones; around 75% were seen once. The sequenced sample was PBMCs. These receptors originate from a female donor in good health and CMV-seronegative.

CDR3 DNA: TGTGCCAGCAGCTGGGGGACTAGCGGATCTAATGAGCAGTTCTTC. Translating it yields CASSWGTSGSNEQFF. The rearrangement uses TRBV5-5 and TRBJ2-1, with 11 bases that match TRBD2. The V gene's germline CDR1 is SGHKS and CDR2 YYEKEE (reference sequence). The CDR3 has 15 amino acids. The V segment lost 3 bases and the J segment 7 bases; nucleotides outside the gene matches: 6.

This clone was picked up one time. The chain employs TRBV6-1 and TRBJ2-1; 12 positions match TRBD2. Trimming cost V 3 bases and J 8 bases; bases outside gene matches: 11. CDR1 is MNHNS and CDR2 is SASEGT in the germline V gene. The CDR3 sequence is 17 residues long. CDR3: CASSDTSGRYAFDEQFF. CDR3 sequence (DNA): TGTGCCAGCAGTGACACTAGCGGGAGGTATGCGTTTGATGAGCAGTTCTTC.

V is TRBV7-2 and J is TRBJ2-2; 9 bases map to TRBD2. Germline CDR1 is SGHTA and CDR2 is FQGNSA. J gave up 5 bases and V 4 bases, and 11 bases lay outside the gene matches. The CDR3 contains 17 residues. The CDR3 region has the DNA TGTGCCAGCAGCTCCCACTCGCGGGGGGGCGGTACCGGGGAGCTGTTTTTT. Encoded protein: CASSSHSRGGGTGELFF. The full variable domain, its missing parts supplied by reference TRBV7-2 and TRBJ2-2, is GAGVSQSPSNKVTEKGKDVELRCDPISGHTALYWYRQSLGQGLEFLIYFQGNSAPDKSGLPSDRFSAERTGGSVSTLTIQRTQQEDSAVYLCASSSHSRGGGTGELFFGEGSRLTVL.

Turning to this clone: A read error may account for a junction end that differs from germline. The chain joins TRBV7-9 to TRBJ1-1; no reliable D call. Per germline, CDR1 SEHNR and CDR2 FQNEAQ (reference sequence). This CDR3 contains 12 residues. The CDR3 loop reads CSSSLLLTEAFF. Here the CDR3 DNA reads TGTTCCAGCAGCTTATTACTCACTGAAGCTTTCTTT.

The gene calls are TRBV9 and TRBJ2-7; TRBD2 matches 7 bases. Germline CDR1 is SGDLS and CDR2 is YYNGEE. The CDR3 covers 15 residues. V dropped 4 bases and J dropped 2; count of bases not matched to a gene: 9. CDR3 amino acids: CASSPWGGSTYEQYF. Written as DNA, the CDR3 is TGTGCCAGCAGCCCCTGGGGGGGTTCTACCTACGAGCAGTACTTC.

V usage is TRBV6-5 and J usage is TRBJ1-3; no definite D call. With 4 bases removed from V and 0 bases from J, the gap between germline ends came to 13 bases. Germline V gives CDR1 MNHEY, CDR2 SVGAGI. The CDR3 contains 16 residues. In nucleotides, the CDR3 is TGTGCCAGCAGTTCTCGGCAGGCCCACTCTGGAAACACCATATATTTT. Its protein is CASSSRQAHSGNTIYF.

The rearrangement links TRBV11-3 to TRBJ1-6, with TRBD1 matching over 8 bases. Germline values: CDR1 SGHNT, CDR2 YENEEA. With V trimmed by 1 base and J by 10 bases, 9 bases remained unmatched. The CDR3 runs 16 residues. CDR3 residues: CASSLGQSGGHSPLHF. In DNA form, the CDR3 reads TGTGCCAGCAGCTTAGGTCAATCAGGGGGCCACTCACCCCTCCACTTT.

Concerning this clone: This sample includes further DNA sequences coding for the same CDR3. V and J are TRBV9 and TRBJ2-2, with 10 bases that match TRBD2. Germline V CDR1 and CDR2: SGDLS, YYNGEE. V lost 0 bases, J lost 0 bases, and 2 bases stayed unmatched. This CDR3 contains 17 residues. The CDR3 sequence is CASSVGLAGANTGELFF. CDR3 nucleotides: TGTGCCAGCAGCGTAGGGCTAGCGGGAGCGAACACCGGGGAGCTGTTTTTT.

The V and J genes are TRBV19 and TRBJ2-1; possible D gene TRBD2, 6 bases. The germline gives CDR1 LNHDA, CDR2 SQIVND (reference sequence). The CDR3 has 14 amino acids. V lost 5 bases and J lost 6, with 14 bases in between. CDR3: CASSAGVGGNEQFF. The CDR3, as DNA: TGTGCCAGTAGTGCCGGGGTCGGGGGCAATGAGCAGTTCTTC.

The chain carries TRBV5-4 and TRBJ2-5; D ambiguous. The germline gives CDR1 SGHNT, CDR2 YYREEE (reference sequence). Trimming pared 4 bases from V and 2 bases from J, leaving 15 bases between. The CDR3 is 15 residues long. CDR3 sequence: CASSGPTIQQETQYF. The CDR3 DNA follows: TGTGCCAGCAGCGGCCCCACTATTCAACAAGAGACCCAGTACTTC. The entire variable domain, with the rest obtained from reference TRBV5-4 and TRBJ2-5, is as follows: ETGVTQSPTHLIKTRGQQVTLRCSSQSGHNTVSWYQQALGQGPQFIFQYYREEENGRGNFPPRFSGLQFPNYSSELNVNALELDDSALYLCASSGPTIQQETQYFGPGTRLLVL.

This clone was seen a handful of times. The chain uses TRBV7-3 and TRBJ2-5, with D perhaps TRBD2 (7 bases). Germline CDR1 and CDR2: SGHTA and FQGTGA. Trimming removed 2 bases at V and 3 bases at J, with 13 bases between. This CDR3 is built from 15 residues. For the CDR3, the DNA is TGTGCCAGCAGCTTAGGGGGAGGGGGGAAAGAGACCCAGTACTTC. It specifies CASSLGGGGKETQYF.

The chain employs TRBV7-9 and TRBJ2-1, with D possibly being TRBD2 (5 bases). Trimming removed 11 bases at V and 9 bases at J, with 8 bases between. Germline lookup yields CDR1 SEHNR and CDR2 FQNEAQ (reference sequence). This CDR3 has 9 amino acids. As DNA, the CDR3 is TGTGCCTCGGGGATTGAGCAGTTCTTC. Protein product: CASGIEQFF. The full variable domain, completed using reference TRBV7-9 and TRBJ2-1, is DTGVSQNPRHKITKRGQNVTFRCDPISEHNRLYWYRQTLGQGPEFLTYFQNEAQLEKSRLLSDRFSAERPKGSFSTLEIQRTEQGDSAMYLCASGIEQFFGPGTRLTVL.

This clone was observed a few times. The chain links TRBV11-2 to TRBJ2-5; tentative D call: TRBD1 (5 bases). V dropped 1 base and J dropped 0 bases, with 9 bases sitting between them. Germline V gene lookup returns CDR1 SGHAT and CDR2 FQNNGV. The CDR3 runs to 15 residues. CDR3 residues: CASSLVGVNQETQYF. DNA for the CDR3: TGTGCCAGCAGCTTAGTAGGGGTCAACCAAGAGACCCAGTACTTC.

This chain links TRBV19 with TRBJ1-1; unclear D gene. Germline lookup yields CDR1 LNHDA and CDR2 SQIVND (reference sequence). V was trimmed by 2 bases and J by 0 bases, leaving 13 bases between them. CDR3 length: 16 residues. CDR3 nucleotides: TGTGCCAGTAGTATATCCATCCCTCAGGTGAACACTGAAGCTTTCTTT. Translated: CASSISIPQVNTEAFF. The complete variable domain, with remaining parts taken from reference TRBV19 and TRBJ1-1, reads DGGITQSPKYLFRKEGQNVTLSCEQNLNHDAMYWYRQDPGQGLRLIYYSQIVNDFQKGDIAEGYSVSREKKESFPLTVTSAQKNPTAFYLCASSISIPQVNTEAFFGQGTRLTVV.

The chain uses TRBV6-6 and TRBJ1-3; 8 positions match TRBD1. Per the germline V gene, CDR1 is MNHNY and CDR2 is SVGAGI (reference sequence). This CDR3 region has 14 residues. Trimming at V came to 8 bases and at J to 2 bases, leaving 5 bases not matched to a gene. The CDR3 DNA sequence: TGTGCCAGCCTCACAGGGGGTACTGGAAACACCATATATTTT. Protein sequence: CASLTGGTGNTIYF.

This sequence joins TRBV7-2 and TRBJ2-1; TRBD2 aligns across 7 bases. Germline assignment: CDR1 SGHTA and CDR2 FQGNSA. Trimming removed 5 bases from V and 0 bases from J; junction bases left unmatched: 7. This CDR3 has 16 residues. CDR3 in amino acids: CASSTPSGSSYNEQFF. CDR3 DNA: TGTGCCAGCAGCACCCCTAGCGGAAGCTCCTACAATGAGCAGTTCTTC.

As for this clone: Other DNA sequences of this sample code for an identical CDR3. This chain connects TRBV27 to TRBJ2-5; D gene uncertain. Germline V gene sequence: CDR1 MNHEY, CDR2 SMNVEV (reference sequence). This CDR3 has 13 amino acids. Trimming stripped 6 bases from V and 1 base from J, with 9 bases between. CDR3 nucleotide sequence: TGTGCCAGCAGCGCTCGCGGCCAAGAGACCCAGTACTTC. Its protein is CASSARGQETQYF.

This chain connects TRBV19 to TRBJ1-2; D remains unclear. V was pared by 4 bases and J by 3 bases, with 12 bases between. The germline gives CDR1 LNHDA, CDR2 SQIVND (reference sequence). The CDR3 contains 14 residues. The CDR3 coding sequence is TGTGCCAGTAGTAGGGAGGGTTCTTACTATGGCTACACCTTC. Residues: CASSREGSYYGYTF.

The rearrangement joins TRBV29-1 to TRBJ2-3, with D possibly being TRBD2 (5 bases). The germline V gene encodes CDR1 SQVTM and CDR2 ANQGSEA. V gave up 4 bases and J gave up 3 bases, with 11 bases separating them. This CDR3 is 13 amino acids long. This CDR3 is CSVGLTRTDTQYF. In DNA, the CDR3 is TGCAGCGTTGGACTCACTAGGACAGATACGCAGTATTTT.

This chain links TRBV11-3 with TRBJ2-7; weak D call: TRBD1 (6 bases). This CDR3 comprises 12 residues. Germline V gene sequence: CDR1 SGHNT, CDR2 YENEEA. Trimming shortened V by 8 bases and J by 3 bases, and 11 bases separated the two germline ends. The CDR3 region is CASGQINYEQYF. In nucleotides, the CDR3 is TGTGCCAGCGGACAGATTAACTACGAGCAGTACTTC.

This sequence joins TRBV6-4 and TRBJ2-1; 7 positions agree with TRBD2. The germline gives CDR1 MRHNA, CDR2 SNTAGT. The CDR3 spans 14 residues. V lost 2 bases to trimming and J lost 5 bases; unmatched junction nucleotides: 3. Here the CDR3 reads CASSDELANNEQFF. The CDR3, as DNA: TGTGCCAGCAGTGACGAACTAGCGAACAATGAGCAGTTCTTC.

The V and J genes are TRBV4-2 and TRBJ2-7; TRBD2 might be the D (6 bases). CDR3 length equals 14 residues. V lost 0 bases and J 7 bases, leaving 13 bases between the germline ends. Germline V gene lookup returns CDR1 LGHNA and CDR2 YNFKEQ. The CDR3 bases are TGTGCCAGCAGCCAAGAGGGACTGGCGAGAGAGCAGTACTTC. This codes for CASSQEGLAREQYF.

This clone showed up just a few times. This chain links TRBV7-2 with TRBJ1-5; D is unclear. The germline V gene has CDR1 SGHTA and CDR2 FQGNSA. The V end lost 1 base, the J end lost 3 bases, and 7 bases lay between the germline ends. CDR3 length: 14 residues. The CDR3 DNA follows: TGTGCCAGCAGCTTAGACATGAACAATCAGCCCCAGCATTTT. It specifies CASSLDMNNQPQHF.

The gene calls are TRBV25-1 and TRBJ2-7; tentatively, D is TRBD2 (6 bases). The CDR3 is made up of 14 amino acids. Germline values: CDR1 MGHDK, CDR2 SYGVNS. V was pared by 1 base and J by 4 bases, with 11 bases between. Here the CDR3 reads CASSESRGLYEQYF. The CDR3 DNA sequence: TGTGCCAGCAGTGAATCGCGGGGCCTTTACGAGCAGTACTTC.